These T cell receptor beta chains were read from a single sample in a study of spatial heterogeneity in lung cancer. TCRdb re-called the 5' RACE reads through MiXCR, storing one row per CDR3 protein. The table lists 30,000 to 50,000 distinct CDR3 sequences, under 6.5% of them singletons, with 11% in the top ten. The sequencing here drew on PBMCs, taken at surgery. The receptors derive from a male donor with early-stage non-small cell lung cancer. CDR3s include the opening cysteine and the closing phenylalanine or tryptophan. Fields, in order: CDR3 DNA, CDR3 protein, J gene, CDR3 length, V gene, D gene, clone size. The D gene is left open where the match is weak. A clone size is listed for some rows: how often the clone was seen (once, few, many), or a class if it is expanded.

TGTGCCAGCAGTGAAGGGGCGGGGCTAAGAAAGGATACGCAGTATTTT CASSEGAGLRKDTQYF TRBJ2-3 16 TRBV2 - many
TGTGCCAGCAGCCAAGGAGCCACCCGCAATGAGCAGTTCTTC CASSQGATRNEQFF TRBJ2-1 14 TRBV3-1 - few
TGTGCCAGCAGTTACTTGCGGGGGGCCCGTGGCTCCTACAATGAGCAGTTCTTC CASSYLRGARGSYNEQFF TRBJ2-1 18 TRBV6-5 TRBD2 many
TGTGCCAGCAGTCATACCGCCAGAGGCTACACCTTC CASSHTARGYTF TRBJ1-2 12 TRBV12-3/TRBV12-4 - few
TGTGCCAGCAGCTTAGATGGAGGGGCTAATGAAAAACTGTTTTTT CASSLDGGANEKLFF TRBJ1-4 15 TRBV7-9 - -
TGTGCCAGCAGCTACTTATCCGGGACAGGAGCCGGCTACACCTTC CASSYLSGTGAGYTF TRBJ1-2 15 TRBV3-1 TRBD1 many
TGTGCCAGCAGCTTATTTGGAGGACAACAAACGGAGAAGACCCAGTACTTC CASSLFGGQQTEKTQYF TRBJ2-5 17 TRBV11-2 - -
TGTGCCAGCAACCGGGAGACGGACAATTCACCCCTCCACTTT CASNRETDNSPLHF TRBJ1-6 14 TRBV6-6 - many
TGTGCCACCAGTGATTTTGGGGGCGAAGCGGATACGCAGTATTTT CATSDFGGEADTQYF TRBJ2-3 15 TRBV24-1 - -
TGTGCCAGCAGCTGGGCAGGGGACTACAATGAGCAGTTCTTC CASSWAGDYNEQFF TRBJ2-1 14 TRBV11-2 - few
TGTGCCAGCAGGCCGGACAGATCTAGCACAGATACGCAGTATTTT CASRPDRSSTDTQYF TRBJ2-3 15 TRBV14 - many
TGTGCCAGCAGCTCGGACAGGAGAGTAACCGGGGAGCTGTTTTTT CASSSDRRVTGELFF TRBJ2-2 15 TRBV5-4 TRBD1 many
TGTGCCAGCAGTGGCGGACAGGGTCCCTACAATGAGCAGTTCTTC CASSGGQGPYNEQFF TRBJ2-1 15 TRBV2 TRBD1 many
TGTGCCTGGAGTCTGGGAACGCGCTACGAGCAGTACTTC CAWSLGTRYEQYF TRBJ2-7 13 TRBV30 - many
TGTGCCAGCAGTTTACAGGACAGCTATGGCTACACCTTC CASSLQDSYGYTF TRBJ1-2 13 TRBV27 - many
TGTGCCAGCAGCGAACAGGGGCAGAACACTGAAGCTTTCTTT CASSEQGQNTEAFF TRBJ1-1 14 TRBV7-2 TRBD1 many
TGTGCCAGCAGTTTCTTATCAACTAATGAAAAACTGTTTTTT CASSFLSTNEKLFF TRBJ1-4 14 TRBV28 - many